This TCR beta chain was recovered during a study of cytomegalovirus exposure and HLA in healthy donors. CDR1 MNHEY and CDR2 SVGAGI come from the germline V gene. The CDR3 totals 14 residues. J gave up 4 bases and V 6 bases, and 5 bases lay outside the gene matches. PCR used 60 Vbeta primers and 13 Jbeta primers. Sequencing was performed with immunoSEQ multiplex PCR; in TCRdb, only in-frame clones are kept and a portion is missing. The table has about 200,000 clones, over 80% seen once. Material for sequencing was PBMCs. The chain links TRBV6-5 to TRBJ1-2; TRBD1 agrees at 10 bases. This sequence was found in a boy younger than 10 in good health and CMV-seronegative. The CDR3 DNA reads as TGTGCCAGCAGCCTGGGACAGGGGATCTATGGCTACACCTTC. It translates to CASSLGQGIYGYTF.